This T cell receptor (beta chain) was observed in a study of T cell repertoires in cytomegalovirus infection. The overall study: An indication of both CMV infection and matching HLA type came from public TCR beta signatures.

The CDR3 extends over 16 amino acids. Germline CDR1 and CDR2: SGHTA and FQGNSA. The ends were cut back, 5 bases at V and 0 bases at J, with 16 bases in the middle. The study, taken as a whole, reports: Identification of carriers of CMV plus the relevant HLA was performed using cumulative public TCR beta family frequency. CMV-specific TCR beta clonotypes restricted by HLA-C dominated the ex vivo response.

This clonotype was observed many times. Its antigen is still unknown. TCRdb called the reads again in MiXCR, with one record for every CDR3 protein. The table shows about 740,000 distinct CDR3 sequences, with about a third occurring only once. The sample taken for sequencing was PBMCs. This TCR came from a human donor in good health (CMV status not recorded). Some clones in this sample may be carry-over from other donors' samples. V gene TRBV7-2 combines with J gene TRBJ1-2, with D unresolved. The CDR3 sequence: CASSPQPNYPNYGYTF. In nucleotides, the CDR3 is TGTGCCAGCAGCCCACAGCCGAACTATCCTAACTATGGCTACACCTTC.